This TCR beta chain stems from a study of blood T cell repertoires in COVID-19. Overall study context: Donors in the United States, Italy and Spain gave samples during acute or convalescent COVID-19. Nucleic acid was either cDNA or gDNA, and it came from T cells, B-cell-depleted T cells, or PBMCs.

The CDR3 has 15 amino acids. Trimming cost V 7 bases and J 0 bases, with 15 bases left between them. CDR1 and CDR2 (germline): MNHEY, SVGAGI. As handled by the study authors: Quantification of nucleated cells was approximated via reference gene primer amplification. Clones were sequenced by immunoSEQ multiplex PCR, and TCRdb holds only the in-frame ones, with some missing. The V and J calls and clone size were taken over from that table, and D and trimming were inferred from the DNA. The table includes about 110,000 clones, 71% detected once. This chain connects TRBV6-5 to TRBJ2-5; possible D gene TRBD1, 6 bases. The clonotype was recovered from a human donor with acute or convalescent COVID-19. The donor label of this sample is uncertain. Sequenced input: peripheral blood. The CDR3 here is CASTKAGQYQETQYF. CDR3 nucleotide sequence: TGTGCCAGCACCAAGGCTGGACAGTACCAAGAGACCCAGTACTTC.